The 25 T cell receptor beta chains reported below all come from one sample, sequenced in a study of blood T cells in healthy people across ages. Then a second PCR, running roughly 7 to 11 cycles, was carried out with a sample-barcoded 5' primer and a J-beta primer mix. MiXCR was run by TCRdb on the 5' RACE reads, yielding one entry per CDR3 protein. The table records around 850,000 distinct CDR3 sequences, under 40% of them present only once. The specimen was blood. These receptors were collected from a man younger than 35 in good health.

This clonotype occurred many times. The chain joins TRBV7-6 to TRBJ2-1; 10 bases line up with TRBD2. Germline CDR1 and CDR2: SGHVS and FNYEAQ. The CDR3 runs to 16 residues. The ends lost 1 base at V and 7 bases at J; junction bases unmatched: 7. CDR3 amino acids: CASSLGSASGGNEQFF. CDR3 sequence (DNA): TGTGCCAGCAGCTTAGGGTCTGCTAGCGGGGGTAATGAGCAGTTCTTC.

The chain employs TRBV19 and TRBJ2-1, with D possibly TRBD2 on 6 matching bases. Trimming left V 6 bases short and J 2 bases short, with 11 bases between. Germline V gives CDR1 LNHDA, CDR2 SQIVND (reference sequence). The CDR3 extends over 14 amino acids. This chain's CDR3 is CASREAGPYNEQFF. In nucleotides, the CDR3 is TGTGCCAGTAGGGAGGCGGGGCCCTACAATGAGCAGTTCTTC.

This clonotype came up a few times. The DNA of the CDR3 is TGTGCCAGCAGCGTAGAGGGCACAGGGGACAATGAGCAGTTCTTC. It translates to CASSVEGTGDNEQFF. The chain couples TRBV9 to TRBJ2-1, with 7 bases fitting TRBD1. The J segment lost 5 bases and the V segment lost 0 bases, leaving 5 bases of the junction unmatched. CDR3 length equals 15 residues. The V gene's germline CDR1 is SGDLS and CDR2 YYNGEE. The whole variable domain, filled in from reference TRBV9 and TRBJ2-1, reads DSGVTQTPKHLITATGQRVTLRCSPRSGDLSVYWYQQSLDQGLQFLIQYYNGEERAKGNILERFSAQQFPDLHSELNLSSLELGDSALYFCASSVEGTGDNEQFFGPGTRLTVL.

This clonotype occurred a few times. V is TRBV4-1 and J is TRBJ1-1; a possible D gene is TRBD1 (6 bases). From germline, CDR1 is MGHRA and CDR2 YSYEKL. The CDR3 sequence is 15 residues long. V was shortened by 3 bases and J by 5 bases, with 16 bases between the two germline ends. The CDR3 here is CASSQFGGGWTEAFF. In nucleotides, the CDR3 is TGCGCCAGCAGCCAGTTTGGGGGCGGGTGGACTGAAGCTTTCTTT.

This clonotype turned up a few times. The gene calls are TRBV7-2 and TRBJ1-2, with D possibly matching TRBD1 (5 bases). V lost 3 bases and J 2 bases, leaving 10 bases between the germline ends. This CDR3 has 14 residues. CDR1 and CDR2 (germline): SGHTA, FQGNSA. This CDR3 reads CASSFATENYGYTF. CDR3 nucleotides: TGTGCCAGCAGCTTTGCGACAGAGAACTATGGCTACACCTTC.

The V gene is TRBV6-5, the J gene TRBJ2-4, with D perhaps TRBD2 (5 bases). The CDR3 contains 18 residues. V lost 2 bases to trimming and J lost 13 bases, with 30 bases between them. The germline V gene has CDR1 MNHEY and CDR2 SVGAGI. CDR3 DNA sequence: TGTGCCAGCAGTTACGACCCGCTAGCAGCCCTTTCCGCCGGGGAGCAGTACTTC. Translating it yields CASSYDPLAALSAGEQYF.

This clonotype was picked up a small number of times. V is TRBV20-1 and J is TRBJ2-7; TRBD2 agrees at 13 bases. CDR1 DFQATT and CDR2 SNEGSKA come from the germline V gene (reference sequence). V dropped 5 bases and J dropped 7; count of bases not matched to a gene: 8. The CDR3 consists of 14 residues. CDR3 nucleotides: TGCAGTGCTTCAACTAGCGGGGGGGTGTGGGAGCAGTACTTC. Amino acids: CSASTSGGVWEQYF.

The chain links TRBV28 to TRBJ1-5, with 7 bases matching TRBD1. J was trimmed by 4 bases and V by 2 bases; bases with no gene match: 5. CDR3 length: 15 residues. The V gene's germline CDR1 is MDHEN and CDR2 SYDVKM. The CDR3 coding sequence is TGTGCCAGCAGTTTAGGGGGACAGCGTAATCAGCCCCAGCATTTT. It is translated as CASSLGGQRNQPQHF.

The genes are TRBV12-3 or TRBV12-4 and TRBJ1-1; 7 bases align to TRBD1. The CDR3 totals 14 residues. V lost 5 bases and J lost 9; bases outside the gene matches: 12. The CDR3 sequence: CASSAQQGTTKAFF. The CDR3 nucleotides are TGTGCCAGCAGTGCACAACAGGGGACGACTAAAGCTTTCTTT.

This sequence joins TRBV7-2 and TRBJ2-3; the match to TRBD2 covers 13 bases. CDR1 and CDR2 from the germline V gene are SGHTA and FQGNSA. V was clipped by 0 bases and J by 6 bases; unmatched bases: 3. The CDR3 is 16 residues long. CDR3 residues: CASSLAGLAGRDTQYF. For the CDR3, the DNA is TGTGCCAGCAGCTTAGCGGGACTAGCGGGGCGGGATACGCAGTATTTT.

The chain employs TRBV4-3 and TRBJ2-3; the match to TRBD2 covers 13 bases. The CDR3 spans 18 residues. Germline lookup yields CDR1 LGHNA and CDR2 YSLEER. Losses at the gene ends were 1 base for V and 0 bases for J; bases not matched to a gene: 4. CDR3 in DNA: TGCGCCAGCAGCCAAGGGACTAGCGGGAGCCTGAGCACAGATACGCAGTATTTT. This gives the protein CASSQGTSGSLSTDTQYF.

The sample holds many counts of this clonotype. This rearrangement joins TRBV12-3 or TRBV12-4 to TRBJ2-6; possible D gene TRBD2, 6 bases. With 1 base removed from V and 1 base from J, the gap between germline ends came to 8 bases. The CDR3 is made up of 16 amino acids. CDR3 nucleotides: TGTGCCAGCAGTTTAGGGGGAGGATCTGGGGCCAACGTCCTGACTTTC. Protein product: CASSLGGGSGANVLTF.

This clonotype has a handful of counts. The genes are TRBV7-3 and TRBJ2-3, with 9 bases that match TRBD2. Germline CDR1 SGHTA, CDR2 FQGTGA. There are 17 residues in the CDR3. Trimming took 4 bases from V and 5 from J; bases not matched to a gene: 13. The CDR3 DNA is TGTGCCAGCAGCTCCCCCTCCGGTCCTAGCGGGGAAGATACGCAGTATTTT. Translation gives CASSSPSGPSGEDTQYF.

This clonotype has just a few counts. DNA of the CDR3: TGTGCCATCAGTGAGTACAGGAACACTGAAGCTTTCTTT. It specifies CAISEYRNTEAFF. The chain is built from TRBV10-3 and TRBJ1-1; no reliable D call. The CDR3 covers 13 residues. Germline V gene sequence: CDR1 ENHRY, CDR2 SYGVKD. Between the trimmed V and J ends, which lost 1 base and 1 base, there was a span of 4 bases.

The chain couples TRBV6-1 to TRBJ1-5; weak D call: TRBD1 (6 bases). CDR1 is MNHNS, CDR2 SASEGT, per germline. The germline V and J ends were trimmed by 1 base and 15 bases, with 19 bases remaining between them. This CDR3 region has 14 residues. CDR3: CASSEVYVSAGVHF. The CDR3 DNA follows: TGTGCCAGCAGTGAAGTCTACGTGTCCGCAGGGGTGCATTTT.

In its sample, this clonotype was seen a few times. Germline is not matched at one junction end, which may reflect a read error. The chain has TRBV3-1 and TRBJ1-6, with D uncertain. The CDR3 sequence is 14 residues long. Germline loops: CDR1 LGHDT, CDR2 YNNKEL (reference sequence). As DNA, the CDR3 is TGTGCCAGCAGCCAAGTAGGGTTAAATTCACCCCCCCACTTT. Its protein is CASSQVGLNSPPHF.

This clonotype was counted between two and nine times. This rearrangement joins TRBV4-2 to TRBJ1-2; tentative D call: TRBD1 (6 bases). The CDR3 is 14 amino acids. Trimming removed 3 bases from V and 4 bases from J, with 12 bases in between. Germline V lookup: CDR1 LGHNA, CDR2 YNFKEQ. CDR3 loop: CASSHSGGAYGYTF. CDR3 sequence (DNA): TGTGCCAGCAGCCACTCCGGGGGGGCCTATGGCTACACCTTC.

In this sample, this clonotype turned up a few times. The chain uses TRBV10-3 and TRBJ1-1; possibly TRBD1 for D (5 bases). The length of the CDR3 is 13 residues. Trimming took 7 bases from V and 1 from J, leaving 10 bases between them. Per the germline V gene, CDR1 is ENHRY and CDR2 is SYGVKD. The CDR3 is CAITGTENTEAFF. In DNA form, the CDR3 reads TGTGCCATCACTGGGACGGAGAACACTGAAGCTTTCTTT.

The CDR3 DNA reads TGTGCCAGCAGTTCGAGGGCGGGGCGGATCTATGGCTACACCTTC. The encoded protein is CASSSRAGRIYGYTF. The chain couples TRBV12-3 or TRBV12-4 to TRBJ1-2; D perhaps matches TRBD1 (5 bases). Trimming removed 4 bases from V and 4 bases from J, with 16 bases in between. The CDR3 has 15 residues.

The J gene is TRBJ2-5, the V gene TRBV6-5; 13 nucleotides match TRBD2. CDR3 size: 18 residues. Per germline, CDR1 MNHEY and CDR2 SVGAGI. Trimming removed 2 bases from V and 0 bases from J; junction bases left unmatched: 6. The CDR3 nucleotides are TGTGCCAGCAGTTACGCGGGACTAGCGGGGACTTACCAAGAGACCCAGTACTTC. Residues: CASSYAGLAGTYQETQYF.

V gene TRBV15 combines with J gene TRBJ1-5, with a tentative D call TRBD1 (5 bases). The V end lost 3 bases, the J end lost 9 bases, and 18 bases lay between the germline ends. The CDR3 consists of 15 residues. CDR1 is LNHNV and CDR2 is YYDKDF in the germline V gene (reference sequence). The CDR3 coding sequence is TGTGCCACCAGCAGCGAGGGGCAGGGTGTATGGCCCCAGCATTTT. Translating gives CATSSEGQGVWPQHF.

This clonotype occurred many times. The gene calls are TRBV7-2 and TRBJ2-1, with 9 positions matching TRBD1. The CDR3 is made up of 15 amino acids. CDR1 is SGHTA and CDR2 is FQGNSA in the germline V gene. V lost 1 base, J lost 6 bases, and 4 bases stayed unmatched. The CDR3 DNA follows: TGTGCCAGCAGCTTAGGGACAGGGGCAACCAATGAGCAGTTCTTC. This translates into CASSLGTGATNEQFF.

The count of this clonotype is one. A junction end diverges from the germline sequence, so it may reflect a read error. V usage is TRBV7-8 and J usage is TRBJ2-1; TRBD2 is a possible D gene (7 bases). The CDR3 runs 15 residues. Germline values: CDR1 SGHVS, CDR2 FQNEAQ. CDR3 DNA sequence: TGTGCCTGCAGCTTAGTACGGGGGGCGTACAATGAGCAGTTCTTC. Its protein product is CACSLVRGAYNEQFF.

The V and J genes are TRBV5-5 and TRBJ2-1, with 11 bases identical to TRBD2. The CDR3 loop spans 17 amino acids. The V gene end was trimmed by 0 bases and the J gene end by 5 bases; junction bases not matched to a gene: 7. CDR1 is SGHKS, CDR2 YYEKEE, per germline (reference sequence). This CDR3 reads CASSLEASGRLDNEQFF. The CDR3 region has the DNA TGTGCCAGCAGCTTGGAGGCTAGCGGGAGGTTGGACAATGAGCAGTTCTTC.

In this sample, this clonotype turned up a few times. The chain joins TRBV20-1 to TRBJ1-5; D call uncertain. V shed 1 base and J shed 9 bases, with 16 bases lying between them. This CDR3 is 14 amino acids long. CDR1 and CDR2 from the germline V gene are DFQATT and SNEGSKA (reference sequence). The CDR3, as DNA: TGCAGTGCTAGAGCCGGAGAAGGTTTTTTGCCCCAGCATTTT. It is translated as CSARAGEGFLPQHF.